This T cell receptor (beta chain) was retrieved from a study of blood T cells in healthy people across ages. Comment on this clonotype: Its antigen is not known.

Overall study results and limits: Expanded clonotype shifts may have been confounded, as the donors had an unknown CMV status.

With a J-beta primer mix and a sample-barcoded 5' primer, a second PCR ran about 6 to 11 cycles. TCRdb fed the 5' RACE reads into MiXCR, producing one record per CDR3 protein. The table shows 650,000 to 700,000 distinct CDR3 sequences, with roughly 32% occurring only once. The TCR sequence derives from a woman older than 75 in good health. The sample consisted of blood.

The chain's CDR3 is CSATNRDLDYEQYF. CDR3 DNA sequence: TGCAGTGCTACGAACCGGGATCTTGATTACGAGCAGTACTTC. The chain combines TRBV20-1 with TRBJ2-1; tentative D call: TRBD2 (5 bases). The end of the DNA fits TRBJ2-7 better, so the J call may be wrong. This CDR3 is built from 14 residues. CDR1 is DFQATT, CDR2 SNEGSKA, per germline (reference sequence).